This T cell receptor (beta chain) is drawn from a study of blood T cell repertoires in COVID-19. This clone was seen only once. Original analysis: Using reference gene primer amplification, nucleated cell counts were estimated. Libraries were prepared by immunoSEQ multiplex PCR; TCRdb keeps only in-frame clonotypes and omits some of them. Clonal size and the V and J genes are those of that table, whereas D and trimming came from the DNA. Of roughly 170,000 clones in the sample, 70% to 85% were seen once. V was pared by 6 bases and J by 4 bases, with 12 bases between. The CDR3 consists of 14 residues. The germline gives CDR1 SNHLY, CDR2 FYNNEI.

The specimen was peripheral blood. The rearrangement links TRBV2 to TRBJ2-2, with D tentatively TRBD2 (5 bases). The TCR was taken from a man between 60 and 75 years old who had recovered from COVID-19. The CDR3 DNA follows: TGTGCCAGCAGGGCTCTCGCGGGCACCGGGGAGCTGTTTTTT. It translates to CASRALAGTGELFF.